This T cell receptor (beta chain) was captured in a study of shared clonotypes between healthy human individuals. Naivety among CD8 cells was defined by CD45RO negativity and positive CCR7 selection, thereby excluding terminally differentiated effector memory CD45RA+ cells. The germline gives CDR1 SGHVS, CDR2 FNYEAQ. The V end was cut by 4 bases, the J end by 7 bases, with 10 bases between. CDR3 length: 12 residues. The method was immunoSEQ multiplex PCR; TCRdb's version includes in-frame clones alone and lacks a portion of them. The table lists about 2 million clones, about 95% of them singletons. The chain joins TRBV7-6 to TRBJ2-5; a possible D gene is TRBD1 (6 bases). The receptor was isolated from a man aged 18 to 30 in good health. Sequences were obtained from naive CD8+ T cells sorted from blood. The CDR3 loop is CASSSGDGTQYF. CDR3 bases: TGTGCCAGCAGCTCAGGGGACGGGACCCAGTACTTC. The full variable domain, completed using reference TRBV7-6 and TRBJ2-5, is GAGVSQSPRYKVTKRGQDVALRCDPISGHVSLYWYRQALGQGPEFLTYFNYEAQQDKSGLPNDRFSAERPEGSISTLTIQRTEQRDSAMYRCASSSGDGTQYFGPGTRLLVL.